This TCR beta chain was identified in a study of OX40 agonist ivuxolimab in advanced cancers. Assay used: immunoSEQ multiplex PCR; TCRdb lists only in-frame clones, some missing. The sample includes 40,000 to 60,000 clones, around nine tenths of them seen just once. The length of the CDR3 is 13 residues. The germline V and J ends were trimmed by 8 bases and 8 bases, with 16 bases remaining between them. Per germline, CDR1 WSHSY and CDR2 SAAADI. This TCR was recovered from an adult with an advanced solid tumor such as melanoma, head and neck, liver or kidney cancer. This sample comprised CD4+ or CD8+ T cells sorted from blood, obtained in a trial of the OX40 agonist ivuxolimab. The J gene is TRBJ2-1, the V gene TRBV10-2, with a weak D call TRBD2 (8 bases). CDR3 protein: CASVPGGGYEQFF. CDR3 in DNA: TGCGCCAGCGTCCCGGGAGGGGGCTATGAGCAGTTCTTC.